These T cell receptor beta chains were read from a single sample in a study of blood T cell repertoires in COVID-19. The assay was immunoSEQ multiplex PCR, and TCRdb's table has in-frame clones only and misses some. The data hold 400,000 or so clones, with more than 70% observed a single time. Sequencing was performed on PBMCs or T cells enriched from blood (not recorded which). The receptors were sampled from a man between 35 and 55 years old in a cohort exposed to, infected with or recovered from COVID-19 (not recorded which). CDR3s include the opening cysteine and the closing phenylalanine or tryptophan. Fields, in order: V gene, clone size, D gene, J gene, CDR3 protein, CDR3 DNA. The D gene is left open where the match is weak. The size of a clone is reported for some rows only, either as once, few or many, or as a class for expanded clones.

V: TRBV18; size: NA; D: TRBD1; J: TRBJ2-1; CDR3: CASSQGADNEQFF; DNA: TGTGCCAGCTCACAGGGGGCGGACAATGAGCAGTTCTTC
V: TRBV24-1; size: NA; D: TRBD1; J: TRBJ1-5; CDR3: CATSVDEGAVDSNQPQHF; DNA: TGTGCCACCAGTGTCGATGAGGGGGCAGTTGATAGCAATCAGCCCCAGCATTTT
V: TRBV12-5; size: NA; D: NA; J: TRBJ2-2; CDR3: CASAVRSENGELFF; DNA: TGTGCTAGTGCAGTGAGGAGTGAGAACGGGGAGCTGTTTTTT
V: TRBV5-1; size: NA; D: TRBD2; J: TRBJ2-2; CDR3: CASSLDLAGRAGELFF; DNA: TGCGCCAGCAGCTTGGATCTAGCGGGAAGGGCCGGGGAGCTGTTTTTT
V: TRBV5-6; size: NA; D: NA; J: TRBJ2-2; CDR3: CASSYRQNTGELFF; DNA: TGTGCCAGCAGCTACCGACAGAACACCGGGGAGCTGTTTTTT
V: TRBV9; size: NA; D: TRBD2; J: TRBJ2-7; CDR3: CASSVGGISSYEQYF; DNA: TGTGCCAGCAGCGTCGGGGGGATAAGCTCCTACGAGCAGTACTTC
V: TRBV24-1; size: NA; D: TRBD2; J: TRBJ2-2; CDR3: CATSEAGKTGELFF; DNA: TGTGCCACCAGTGAAGCGGGAAAAACCGGGGAGCTGTTTTTT
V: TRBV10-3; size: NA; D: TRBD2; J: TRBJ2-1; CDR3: CAISQQREIEQFF; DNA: TGTGCCATCAGTCAGCAGCGGGAGATTGAGCAGTTCTTC
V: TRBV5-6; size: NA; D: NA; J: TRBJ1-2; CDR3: CASSLEAGRGYTF; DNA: TGTGCCAGCAGCTTGGAAGCGGGCCGTGGCTACACCTTC
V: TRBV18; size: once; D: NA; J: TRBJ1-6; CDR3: CASSQDGGASPLHF; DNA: TGTGCCAGCTCACAAGATGGAGGGGCTTCACCCCTCCACTTT
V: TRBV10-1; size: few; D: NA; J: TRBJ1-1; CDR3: CASSESGRVDTEAFF; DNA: TGCGCCAGCAGTGAGTCAGGCAGGGTGGACACTGAAGCTTTCTTT
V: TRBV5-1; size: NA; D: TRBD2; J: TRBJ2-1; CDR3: CASSDSTSGRHNEQFF; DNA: TGCGCCAGCAGCGACTCGACTAGCGGGAGACACAATGAGCAGTTCTTC
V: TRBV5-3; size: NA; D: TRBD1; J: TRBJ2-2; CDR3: CARSPGTGEAGELFF; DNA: TGTGCCAGAAGCCCCGGGACAGGGGAGGCCGGGGAGCTGTTTTTT
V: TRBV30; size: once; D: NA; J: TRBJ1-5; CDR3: CAWSVGGGGQPQHF; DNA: TGTGCCTGGAGTGTTGGAGGGGGGGGTCAGCCCCAGCATTTT
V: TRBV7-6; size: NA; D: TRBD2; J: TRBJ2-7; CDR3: CASSRTSGSRYEQYF; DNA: TGTGCCAGCAGTCGGACTAGCGGGAGCCGATACGAGCAGTACTTC
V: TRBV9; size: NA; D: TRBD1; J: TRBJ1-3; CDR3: CASSFSGTGHGNTIYF; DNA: TGTGCCAGCAGCTTCTCCGGGACAGGGCACGGAAACACCATATATTTT
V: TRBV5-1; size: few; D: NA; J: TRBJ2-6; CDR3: CASSLSRQGSSGANVLTF; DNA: TGCGCCAGCAGCTTGAGTCGGCAGGGGAGTTCTGGGGCCAACGTCCTGACTTTC
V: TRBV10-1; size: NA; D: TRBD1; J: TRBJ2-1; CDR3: CASQQGAYYNEQFF; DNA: TGCGCCAGCCAACAGGGGGCTTACTACAATGAGCAGTTCTTC
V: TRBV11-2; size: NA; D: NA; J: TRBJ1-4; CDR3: CASSLGRGKLFF; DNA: TGTGCCAGCAGCTTAGGAAGGGGAAAACTGTTTTTT
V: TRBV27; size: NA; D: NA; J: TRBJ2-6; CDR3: CASSPRVNSGANVLTF; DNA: TGTGCCAGCAGCCCCAGGGTGAACTCTGGGGCCAACGTCCTGACTTTC
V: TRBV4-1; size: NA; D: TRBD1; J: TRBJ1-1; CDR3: CASSQDRGQGVGGTEAFF; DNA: TGCGCCAGCAGCCAAGATAGGGGACAGGGGGTCGGTGGCACTGAAGCTTTCTTT
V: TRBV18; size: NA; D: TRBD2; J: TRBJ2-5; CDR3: CASSERLAKQETQYF; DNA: TGTGCCAGCTCAGAGAGACTAGCGAAACAAGAGACCCAGTACTTC
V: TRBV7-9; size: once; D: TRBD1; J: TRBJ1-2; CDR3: CASSSPTGTGYTF; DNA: TGTGCCAGCAGCTCCCCGACAGGGACCGGCTACACCTTC
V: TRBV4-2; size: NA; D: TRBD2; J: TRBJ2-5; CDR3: CASSPDSSGRARETQYF; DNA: TGTGCCAGCAGCCCCGATAGTAGCGGGAGGGCCAGGGAGACCCAGTACTTC
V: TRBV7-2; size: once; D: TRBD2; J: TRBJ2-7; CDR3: CASSGSGRGYEQYF; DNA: TGTGCCAGCAGCGGTAGCGGGAGGGGCTACGAGCAGTACTTC
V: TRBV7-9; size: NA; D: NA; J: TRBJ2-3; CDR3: CASSPGGDTQYF; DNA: TGTGCCAGCAGCCCAGGGGGGGATACGCAGTATTTT
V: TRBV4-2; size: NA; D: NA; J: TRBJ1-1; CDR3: CASSQGSLRGTEAFF; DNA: TGTGCCAGCAGCCAAGGGTCCCTCCGCGGCACTGAAGCTTTCTTT
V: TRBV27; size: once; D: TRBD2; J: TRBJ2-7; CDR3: CASSPRAPLAGGGYEQYF; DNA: TGTGCCAGCAGTCCCCGGGCCCCCCTAGCGGGAGGGGGTTACGAGCAGTACTTC
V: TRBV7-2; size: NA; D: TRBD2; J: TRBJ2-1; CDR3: CASSLNLAGVGEQFF; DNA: TGTGCCAGCAGCTTAAACCTAGCGGGAGTAGGTGAGCAGTTCTTC
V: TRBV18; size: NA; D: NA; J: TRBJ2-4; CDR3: CASSDTESKNIQYF; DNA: TGTGCCAGCTCCGACACAGAGTCCAAAAACATTCAGTACTTC
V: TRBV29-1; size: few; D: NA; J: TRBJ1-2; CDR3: CSVAPGRSYGYTF; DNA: TGCAGCGTTGCCCCAGGAAGAAGCTATGGCTACACCTTC
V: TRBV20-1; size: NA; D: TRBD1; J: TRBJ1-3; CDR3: CSASDRVAGNTIYF; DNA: TGCAGTGCTAGTGACAGGGTAGCTGGAAACACCATATATTTT
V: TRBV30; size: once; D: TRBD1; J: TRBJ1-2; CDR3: CAWSWAGGGYTF; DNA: TGTGCCTGGAGTTGGGCAGGGGGCGGCTACACCTTC
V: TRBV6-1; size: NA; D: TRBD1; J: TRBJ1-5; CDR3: CASSEKGADQPQHF; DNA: TGTGCCAGCAGTGAAAAGGGGGCGGATCAGCCCCAGCATTTT
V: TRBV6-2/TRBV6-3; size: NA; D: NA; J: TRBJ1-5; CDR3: CASSPSVRARSSPQHF; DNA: TGTGCCAGCAGTCCCTCCGTCCGAGCCCGATCATCGCCCCAGCATTTT
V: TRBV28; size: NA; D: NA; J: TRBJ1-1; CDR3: CASSIRGRAEAFF; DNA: TGTGCCAGCAGTATCAGGGGACGCGCTGAAGCTTTCTTT